The source of this T cell receptor (beta chain) is a study of blood T cell repertoires in COVID-19. Across the study: Samples taken during acute and convalescent COVID-19 were collected in the United States, Italy and Spain. Nucleic acid was either cDNA or gDNA, and it came from T cells, B-cell-depleted T cells, or PBMCs.

Original analysis: Using reference gene primer amplification, nucleated cell counts were estimated. Repertoires were generated with immunoSEQ multiplex PCR, while TCRdb's copy carries only in-frame clones and drops some. The V and J calls and clone size are taken from that table; D and trimming were inferred from the DNA. This sample has about 220,000 clones, with roughly 86% found just once. The length of the CDR3 is 13 residues. V shed 4 bases and J shed 1 base, with 8 bases lying between them. CDR1 is SGHAT and CDR2 is FQNNGV in the germline V gene. The V gene is TRBV11-2, the J gene TRBJ2-7, with D possibly being TRBD1 (6 bases). This sequence was found in a woman aged 30 to 39 who had recovered from COVID-19. The sequencing input was peripheral blood. The CDR3 here is CASSSDSSYEQYF. The CDR3 DNA reads TGTGCCAGCAGCTCGGACAGTTCCTACGAGCAGTACTTC.